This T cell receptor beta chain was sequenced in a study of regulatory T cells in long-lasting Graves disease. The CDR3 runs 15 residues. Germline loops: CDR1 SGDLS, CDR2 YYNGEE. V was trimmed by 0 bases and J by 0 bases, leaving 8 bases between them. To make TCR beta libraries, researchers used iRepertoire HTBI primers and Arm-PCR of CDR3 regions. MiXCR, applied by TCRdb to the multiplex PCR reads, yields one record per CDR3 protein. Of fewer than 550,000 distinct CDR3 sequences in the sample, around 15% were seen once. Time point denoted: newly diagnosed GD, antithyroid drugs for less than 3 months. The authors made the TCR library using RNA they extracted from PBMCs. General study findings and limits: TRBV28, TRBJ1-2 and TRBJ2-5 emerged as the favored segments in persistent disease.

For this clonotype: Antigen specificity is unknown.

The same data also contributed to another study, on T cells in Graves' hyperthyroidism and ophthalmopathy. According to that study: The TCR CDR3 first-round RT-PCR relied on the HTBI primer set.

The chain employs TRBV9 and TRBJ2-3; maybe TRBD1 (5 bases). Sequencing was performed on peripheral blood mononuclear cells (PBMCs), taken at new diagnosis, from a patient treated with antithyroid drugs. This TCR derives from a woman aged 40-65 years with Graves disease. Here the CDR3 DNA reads TGTGCCAGCAGCGTAGAAGGGGTCAGCACAGATACGCAGTATTTT. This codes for CASSVEGVSTDTQYF.